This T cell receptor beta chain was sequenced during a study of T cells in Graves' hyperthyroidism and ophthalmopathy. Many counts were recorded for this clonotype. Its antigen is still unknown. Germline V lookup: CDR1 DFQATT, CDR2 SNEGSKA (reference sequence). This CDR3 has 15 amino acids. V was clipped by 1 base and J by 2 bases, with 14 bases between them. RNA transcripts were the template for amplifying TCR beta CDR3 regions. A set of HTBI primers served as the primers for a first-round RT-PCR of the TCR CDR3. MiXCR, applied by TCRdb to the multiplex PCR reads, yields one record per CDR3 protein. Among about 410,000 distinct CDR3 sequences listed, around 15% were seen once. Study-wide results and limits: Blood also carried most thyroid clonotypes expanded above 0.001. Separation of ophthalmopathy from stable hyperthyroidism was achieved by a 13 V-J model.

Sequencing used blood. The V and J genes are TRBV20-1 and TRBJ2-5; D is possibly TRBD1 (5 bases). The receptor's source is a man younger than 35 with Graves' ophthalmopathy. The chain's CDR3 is CSARAPSGIQETQYF. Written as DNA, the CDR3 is TGCAGTGCTAGAGCTCCATCAGGGATTCAAGAGACCCAGTACTTC.